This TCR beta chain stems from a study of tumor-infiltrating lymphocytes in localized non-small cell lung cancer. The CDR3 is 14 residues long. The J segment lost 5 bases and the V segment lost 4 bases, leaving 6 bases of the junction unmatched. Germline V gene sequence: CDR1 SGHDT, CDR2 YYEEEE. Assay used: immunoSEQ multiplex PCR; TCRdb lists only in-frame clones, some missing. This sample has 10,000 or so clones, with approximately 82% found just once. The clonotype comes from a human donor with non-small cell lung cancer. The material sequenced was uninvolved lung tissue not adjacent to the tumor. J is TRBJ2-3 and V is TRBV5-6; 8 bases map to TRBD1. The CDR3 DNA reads TGTGCCAGCAGCCCCCAGGGGGCGCAAGATACGCAGTATTTT. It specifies CASSPQGAQDTQYF.